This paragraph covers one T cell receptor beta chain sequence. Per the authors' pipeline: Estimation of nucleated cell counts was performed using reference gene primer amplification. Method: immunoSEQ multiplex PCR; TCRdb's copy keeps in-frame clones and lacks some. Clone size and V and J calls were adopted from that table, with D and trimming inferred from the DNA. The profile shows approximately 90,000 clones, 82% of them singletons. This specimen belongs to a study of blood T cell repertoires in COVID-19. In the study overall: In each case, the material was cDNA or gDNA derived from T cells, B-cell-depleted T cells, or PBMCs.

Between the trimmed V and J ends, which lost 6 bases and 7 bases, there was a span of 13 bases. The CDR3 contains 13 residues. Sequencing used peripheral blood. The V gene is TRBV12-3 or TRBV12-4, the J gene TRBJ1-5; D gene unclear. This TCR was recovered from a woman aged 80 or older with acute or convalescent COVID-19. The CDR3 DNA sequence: TGTGCCAGCAGCCGGACGTCGGGGCAGCCCCAGCATTTT. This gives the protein CASSRTSGQPQHF.